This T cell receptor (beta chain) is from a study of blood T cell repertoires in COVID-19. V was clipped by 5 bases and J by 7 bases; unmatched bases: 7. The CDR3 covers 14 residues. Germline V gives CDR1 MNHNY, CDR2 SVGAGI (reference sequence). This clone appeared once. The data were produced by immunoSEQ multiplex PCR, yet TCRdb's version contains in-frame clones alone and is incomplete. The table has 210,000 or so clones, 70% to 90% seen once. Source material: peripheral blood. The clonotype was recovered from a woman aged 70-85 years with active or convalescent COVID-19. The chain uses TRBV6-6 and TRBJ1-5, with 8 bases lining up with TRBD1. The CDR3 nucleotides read TGTGCCAGCAGTACAACAGGGGGTGGACAGCCCCAGCATTTT. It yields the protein CASSTTGGGQPQHF.